The TCR beta chain under discussion was sequenced for a study of multiple sclerosis patients with progressive multifocal leukoencephalopathy. Measured with immunoSEQ multiplex PCR; TCRdb has only the in-frame clones, and not every one. The data hold 25,000 to 35,000 clones, with approximately 85% observed a single time. From germline, CDR1 is SGHRS and CDR2 YFSETQ. This CDR3 has 17 residues. V was cut by 0 bases and J by 9 bases, with 22 bases left in between. Time point in this sample: time of PML onset. The chain is built from TRBV5-1 and TRBJ2-1; possibly TRBD1 for D (5 bases). This sample comprised PBMCs, obtained from a patient treated with natalizumab. The source of this sequence is a woman aged 30 to 39 with progressive multifocal leukoencephalopathy. The DNA of the CDR3 is TGCGCCAGCAGCTTGGTGGGGTTATGGCAGGGTGCTGGTGAGCAGTTCTTC. It yields the protein CASSLVGLWQGAGEQFF.